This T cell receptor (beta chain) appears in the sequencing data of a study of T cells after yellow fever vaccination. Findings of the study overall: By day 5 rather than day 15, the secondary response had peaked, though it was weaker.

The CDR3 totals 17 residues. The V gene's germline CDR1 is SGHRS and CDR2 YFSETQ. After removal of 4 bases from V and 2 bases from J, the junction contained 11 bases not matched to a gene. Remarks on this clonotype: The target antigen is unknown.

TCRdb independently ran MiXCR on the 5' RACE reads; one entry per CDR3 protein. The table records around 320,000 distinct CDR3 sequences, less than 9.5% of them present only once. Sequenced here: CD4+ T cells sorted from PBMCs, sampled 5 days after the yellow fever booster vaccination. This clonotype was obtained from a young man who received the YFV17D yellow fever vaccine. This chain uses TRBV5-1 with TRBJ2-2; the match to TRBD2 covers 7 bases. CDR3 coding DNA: TGCGCCAGCAGCCCGAGCCTGGGGGGGATAAACACCGGGGAGCTGTTTTTT. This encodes CASSPSLGGINTGELFF.